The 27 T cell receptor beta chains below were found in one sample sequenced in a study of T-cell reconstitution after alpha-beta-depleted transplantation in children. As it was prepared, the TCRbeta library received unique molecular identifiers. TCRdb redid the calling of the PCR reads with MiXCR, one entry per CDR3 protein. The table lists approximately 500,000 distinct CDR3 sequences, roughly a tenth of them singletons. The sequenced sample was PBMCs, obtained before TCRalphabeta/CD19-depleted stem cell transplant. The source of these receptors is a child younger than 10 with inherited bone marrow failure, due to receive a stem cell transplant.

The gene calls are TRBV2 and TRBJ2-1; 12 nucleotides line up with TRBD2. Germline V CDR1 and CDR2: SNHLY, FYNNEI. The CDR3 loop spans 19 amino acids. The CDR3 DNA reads TGTACCATCAGCAGAAGACTTCCACTGACTAGCGGGAGAGGCAATGAGCAGTTCTTC. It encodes CTISRRLPLTSGRGNEQFF.

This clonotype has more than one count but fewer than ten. The CDR3 loop reads CASSQVDRGGSPLHF. CDR3 DNA sequence: TGCGCCAGCAGCCAAGTCGACAGGGGAGGATCACCCCTCCACTTT. The chain couples TRBV4-3 to TRBJ1-6, with TRBD1 identical over 8 bases. V lost 1 base and J lost 10; bases outside the gene matches: 6. CDR3 length equals 15 residues. The V gene's germline CDR1 is LGHNA and CDR2 YSLEER.

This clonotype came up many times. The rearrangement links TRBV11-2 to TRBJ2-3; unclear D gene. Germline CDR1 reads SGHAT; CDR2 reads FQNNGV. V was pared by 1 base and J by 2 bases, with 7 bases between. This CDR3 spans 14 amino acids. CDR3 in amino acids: CASSLVVDTDTQYF. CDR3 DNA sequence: TGTGCCAGCAGCTTAGTAGTGGACACAGATACGCAGTATTTT.

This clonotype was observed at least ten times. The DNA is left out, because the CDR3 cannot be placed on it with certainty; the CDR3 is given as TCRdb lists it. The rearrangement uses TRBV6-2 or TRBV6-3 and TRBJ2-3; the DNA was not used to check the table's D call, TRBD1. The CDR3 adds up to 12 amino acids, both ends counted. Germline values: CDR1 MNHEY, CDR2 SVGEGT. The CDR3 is CASTVGQGAKYF.

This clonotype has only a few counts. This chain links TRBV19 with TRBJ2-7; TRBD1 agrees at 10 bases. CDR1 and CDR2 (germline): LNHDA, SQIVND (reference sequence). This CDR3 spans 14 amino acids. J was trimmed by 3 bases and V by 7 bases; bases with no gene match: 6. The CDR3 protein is CASTGTGEDYEQYF. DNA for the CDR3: TGTGCCAGTACTGGGACAGGGGAAGACTACGAGCAGTACTTC.

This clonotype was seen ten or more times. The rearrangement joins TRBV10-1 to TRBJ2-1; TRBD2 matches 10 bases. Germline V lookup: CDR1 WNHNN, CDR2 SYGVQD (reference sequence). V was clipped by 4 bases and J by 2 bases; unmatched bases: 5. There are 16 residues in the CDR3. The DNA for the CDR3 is TGCGCCAGCAGTGGGAAGCGGGAGGGCGCCTACAATGAGCAGTTCTTC. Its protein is CASSGKREGAYNEQFF.

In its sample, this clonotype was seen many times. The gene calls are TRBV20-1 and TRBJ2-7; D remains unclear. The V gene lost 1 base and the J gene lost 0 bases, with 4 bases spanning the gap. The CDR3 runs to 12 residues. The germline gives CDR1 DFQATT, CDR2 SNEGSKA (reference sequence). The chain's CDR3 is CSARGDSYEQYF. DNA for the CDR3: TGCAGTGCTAGAGGGGACTCCTACGAGCAGTACTTC.

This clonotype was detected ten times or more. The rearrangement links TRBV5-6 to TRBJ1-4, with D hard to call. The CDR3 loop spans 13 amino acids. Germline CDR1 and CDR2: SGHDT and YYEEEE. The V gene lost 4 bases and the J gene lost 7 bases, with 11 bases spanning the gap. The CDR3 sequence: CASSPAGGEKLFF. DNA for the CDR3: TGTGCCAGCAGCCCCGCGGGTGGTGAAAAACTGTTTTTT.

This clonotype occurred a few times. CDR3 coding DNA: TGTGCCAGCAGGGGACCGACGGGACTAGCGAGGGATACGCAGTATTTT. Translating it yields CASRGPTGLARDTQYF. The V and J genes are TRBV5-6 and TRBJ2-3; 10 nucleotides agree with TRBD2. V lost 5 bases to trimming and J lost 6 bases; unmatched junction nucleotides: 12. Germline CDR1 and CDR2: SGHDT and YYEEEE. The CDR3 has 16 residues.

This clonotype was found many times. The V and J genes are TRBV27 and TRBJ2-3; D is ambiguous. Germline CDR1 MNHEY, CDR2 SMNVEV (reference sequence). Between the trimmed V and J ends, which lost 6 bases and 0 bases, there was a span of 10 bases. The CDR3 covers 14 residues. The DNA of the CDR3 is TGTGCCAGCAGCTCCCCTCCTAGCACAGATACGCAGTATTTT. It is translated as CASSSPPSTDTQYF.

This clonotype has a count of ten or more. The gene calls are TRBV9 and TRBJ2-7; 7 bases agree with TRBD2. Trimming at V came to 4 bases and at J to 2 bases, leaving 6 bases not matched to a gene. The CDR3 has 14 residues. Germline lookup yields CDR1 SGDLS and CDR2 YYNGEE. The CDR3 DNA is TGTGCCAGCAGCCCCTGGACTAGTACCTACGAGCAGTACTTC. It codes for CASSPWTSTYEQYF.

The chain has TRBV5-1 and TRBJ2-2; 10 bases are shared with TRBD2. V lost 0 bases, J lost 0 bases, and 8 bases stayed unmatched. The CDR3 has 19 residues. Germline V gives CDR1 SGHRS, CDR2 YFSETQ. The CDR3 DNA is TGCGCCAGCAGCTTGGCCAAAGCGGGAGGGCCCCCGAACACCGGGGAGCTGTTTTTT. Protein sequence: CASSLAKAGGPPNTGELFF.

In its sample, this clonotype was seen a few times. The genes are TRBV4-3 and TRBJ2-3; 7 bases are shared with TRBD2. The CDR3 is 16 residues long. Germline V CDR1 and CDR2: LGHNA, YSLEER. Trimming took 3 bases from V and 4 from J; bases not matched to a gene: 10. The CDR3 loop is CASSQGPSGGADTQYF. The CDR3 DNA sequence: TGCGCCAGCAGCCAGGGCCCTAGCGGAGGGGCAGATACGCAGTATTTT.

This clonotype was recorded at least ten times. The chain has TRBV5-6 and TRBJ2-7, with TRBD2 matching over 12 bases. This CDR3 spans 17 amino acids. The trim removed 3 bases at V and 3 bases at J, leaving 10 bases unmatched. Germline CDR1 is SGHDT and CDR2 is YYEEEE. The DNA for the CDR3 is TGTGCCAGCAGCTACTACGTGACTAGCGGGAGCATCTACGAGCAGTACTTC. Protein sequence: CASSYYVTSGSIYEQYF. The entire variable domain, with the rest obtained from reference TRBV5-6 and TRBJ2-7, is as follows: DAGVTQSPTHLIKTRGQQVTLRCSPKSGHDTVSWYQQALGQGPQFIFQYYEEEERQRGNFPDRFSGHQFPNYSSELNVNALLLGDSALYLCASSYYVTSGSIYEQYFGPGTRLTVT.

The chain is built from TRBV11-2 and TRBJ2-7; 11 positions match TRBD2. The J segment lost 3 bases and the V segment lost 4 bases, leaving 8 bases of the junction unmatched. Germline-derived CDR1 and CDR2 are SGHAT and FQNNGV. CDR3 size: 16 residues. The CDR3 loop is CASSYSGRASYYEQYF. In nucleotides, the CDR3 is TGTGCCAGCAGCTATAGCGGGAGGGCCTCCTACTACGAGCAGTACTTC. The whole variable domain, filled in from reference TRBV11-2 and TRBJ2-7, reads EAGVAQSPRYKIIEKRQSVAFWCNPISGHATLYWYQQILGQGPKLLIQFQNNGVVDDSQLPKDRFSAERLKGVDSTLKIQPAKLEDSAVYLCASSYSGRASYYEQYFGPGTRLTVT.

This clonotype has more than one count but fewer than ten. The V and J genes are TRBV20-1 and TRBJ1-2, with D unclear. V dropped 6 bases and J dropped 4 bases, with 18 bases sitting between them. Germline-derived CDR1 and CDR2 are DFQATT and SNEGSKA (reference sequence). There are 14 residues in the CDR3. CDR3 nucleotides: TGCAGTGCCGAGGATGTAGGGTGGGGCTATGGCTACACCTTC. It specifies CSAEDVGWGYGYTF.

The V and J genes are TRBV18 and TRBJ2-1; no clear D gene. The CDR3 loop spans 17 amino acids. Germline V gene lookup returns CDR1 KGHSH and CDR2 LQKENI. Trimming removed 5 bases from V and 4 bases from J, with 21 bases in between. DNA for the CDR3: TGTGCCAGCTCAAATTCCCTTAGGCGACCCTGGTACAATGAGCAGTTCTTC. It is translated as CASSNSLRRPWYNEQFF.

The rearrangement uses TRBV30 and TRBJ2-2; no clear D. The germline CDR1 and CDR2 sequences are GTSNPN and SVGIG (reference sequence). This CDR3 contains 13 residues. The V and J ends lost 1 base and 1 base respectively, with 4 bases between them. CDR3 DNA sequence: TGTGCCTGGAGTGCAATGAACACCGGGGAGCTGTTTTTT. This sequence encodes CAWSAMNTGELFF.

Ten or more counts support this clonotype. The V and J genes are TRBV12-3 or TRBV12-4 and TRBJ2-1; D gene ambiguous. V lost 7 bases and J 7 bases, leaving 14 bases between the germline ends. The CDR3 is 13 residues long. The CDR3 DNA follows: TGTGCCAGCATTTACCCAGGTCGGAATGAGCAGTTCTTC. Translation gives CASIYPGRNEQFF.

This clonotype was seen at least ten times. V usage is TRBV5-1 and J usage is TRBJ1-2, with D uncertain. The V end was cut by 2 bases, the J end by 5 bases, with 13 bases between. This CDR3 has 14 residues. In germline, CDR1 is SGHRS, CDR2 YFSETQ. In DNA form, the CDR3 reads TGCGCCAGCAGCTTAGCCGGATCCTCTTATGGCTACACCTTC. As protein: CASSLAGSSYGYTF.

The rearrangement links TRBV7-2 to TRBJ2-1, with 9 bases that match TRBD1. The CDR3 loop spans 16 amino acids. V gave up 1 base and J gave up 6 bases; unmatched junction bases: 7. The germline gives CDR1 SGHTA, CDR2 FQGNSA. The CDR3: CASSLGTGVQSNEQFF. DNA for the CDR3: TGTGCCAGCAGCTTAGGGACAGGGGTTCAGTCCAATGAGCAGTTCTTC.

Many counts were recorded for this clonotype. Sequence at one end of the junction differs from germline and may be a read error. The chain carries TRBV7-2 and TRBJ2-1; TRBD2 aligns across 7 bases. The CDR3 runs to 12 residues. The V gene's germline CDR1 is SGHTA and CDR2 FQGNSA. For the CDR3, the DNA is TGTGCCAGCAGCTTAGTATTCGGACTAGTCCTCTTC. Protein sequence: CASSLVFGLVLF.

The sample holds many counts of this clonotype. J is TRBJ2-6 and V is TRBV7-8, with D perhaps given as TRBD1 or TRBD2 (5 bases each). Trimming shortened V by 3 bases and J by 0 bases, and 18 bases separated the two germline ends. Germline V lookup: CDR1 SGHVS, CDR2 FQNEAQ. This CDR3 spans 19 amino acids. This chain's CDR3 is CASSFSGTWESSGANVLTF. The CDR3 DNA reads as TGTGCCAGCAGCTTCAGTGGGACGTGGGAAAGCTCTGGGGCCAACGTCCTGACTTTC.

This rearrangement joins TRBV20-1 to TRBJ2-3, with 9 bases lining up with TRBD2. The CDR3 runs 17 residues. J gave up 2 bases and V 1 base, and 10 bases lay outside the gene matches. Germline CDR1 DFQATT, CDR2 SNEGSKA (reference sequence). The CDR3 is CSARVAGGRGPTDTQYF. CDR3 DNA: TGCAGTGCTAGAGTCGCGGGAGGGAGGGGGCCCACAGATACGCAGTATTTT.

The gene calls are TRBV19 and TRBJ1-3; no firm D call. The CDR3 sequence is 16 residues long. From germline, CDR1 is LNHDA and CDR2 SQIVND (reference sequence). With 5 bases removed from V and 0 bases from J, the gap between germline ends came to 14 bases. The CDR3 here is CASSPYSSSSGNTIYF. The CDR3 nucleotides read TGTGCCAGTAGTCCTTATTCATCTTCCTCTGGAAACACCATATATTTT.

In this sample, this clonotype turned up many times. The chain's CDR3 is CASSDPSGQGAPNTGELFF. DNA of the CDR3: TGTGCCAGCAGTGATCCCTCGGGACAGGGGGCCCCGAACACCGGGGAGCTGTTTTTT. The genes are TRBV12-3 or TRBV12-4 and TRBJ2-2; 12 bases fit TRBD1. The V gene end was trimmed by 5 bases and the J gene end by 0 bases; junction bases not matched to a gene: 10. There are 19 residues in the CDR3.

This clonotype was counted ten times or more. The CDR3 nucleotides read TGCAGCGCCAGAGCGGGATTAACCTACGAGCAGTACTTC. Its translation is CSARAGLTYEQYF. The chain couples TRBV29-1 to TRBJ2-7, with 7 nucleotides matching TRBD2. The CDR3 totals 13 residues. CDR1 and CDR2 from the germline V gene are SQVTM and ANQGSEA. V trimming: 7 bases; J trimming: 2 bases; junction bases outside the gene matches: 8.